Reported below is one T cell receptor (beta chain). The sample originates from a study of control samples from healthy donors and cancer patients. The table came from immunoSEQ multiplex PCR; TCRdb's copy has only in-frame clones and leaves some out. Counted here are 90,000 or so clones, approximately 84% occurring once; the ten biggest clones make up under 40%. Per germline, CDR1 MNHNY and CDR2 SVGAGI (reference sequence). V was cut by 2 bases and J by 0 bases, with 5 bases left in between. The CDR3 spans 13 residues. The J gene is TRBJ2-7, the V gene TRBV6-6, with D hard to call. This receptor was identified in a man between 65 and 79 years old with lung cancer. The sample consisted of PBMCs. CDR3 protein: CASSYAHSYEQYF. The CDR3 DNA follows: TGTGCCAGCAGTTACGCTCACTCCTACGAGCAGTACTTC.